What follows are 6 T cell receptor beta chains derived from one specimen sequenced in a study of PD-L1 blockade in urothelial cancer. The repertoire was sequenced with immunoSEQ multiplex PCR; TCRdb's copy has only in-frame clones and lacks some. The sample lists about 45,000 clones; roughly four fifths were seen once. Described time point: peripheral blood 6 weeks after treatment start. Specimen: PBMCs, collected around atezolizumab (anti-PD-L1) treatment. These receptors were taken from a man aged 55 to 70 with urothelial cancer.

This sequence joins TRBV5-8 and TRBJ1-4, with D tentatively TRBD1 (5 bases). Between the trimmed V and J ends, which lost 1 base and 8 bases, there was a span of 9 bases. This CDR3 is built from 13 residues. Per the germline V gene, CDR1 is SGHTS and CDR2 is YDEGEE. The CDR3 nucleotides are TGTGCCAGCAGCTTGATAAGGGGAGAAAAACTGTTTTTT. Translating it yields CASSLIRGEKLFF.

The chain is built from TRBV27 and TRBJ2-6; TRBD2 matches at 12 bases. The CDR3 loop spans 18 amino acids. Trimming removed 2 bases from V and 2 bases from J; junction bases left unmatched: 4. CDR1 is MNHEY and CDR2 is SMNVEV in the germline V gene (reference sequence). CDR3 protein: CASSLTSSGGAGANVLTF. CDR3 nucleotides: TGTGCCAGCAGTTTAACGTCTAGCGGGGGGGCTGGGGCCAACGTCCTGACTTTC.

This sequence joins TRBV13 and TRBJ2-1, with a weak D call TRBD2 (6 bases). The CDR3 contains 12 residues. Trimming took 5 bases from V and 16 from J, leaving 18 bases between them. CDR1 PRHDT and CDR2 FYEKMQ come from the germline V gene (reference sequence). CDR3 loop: CASSTPGAASFF. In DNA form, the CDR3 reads TGTGCCAGCAGCACTCCGGGAGCCGCGAGTTTCTTC.

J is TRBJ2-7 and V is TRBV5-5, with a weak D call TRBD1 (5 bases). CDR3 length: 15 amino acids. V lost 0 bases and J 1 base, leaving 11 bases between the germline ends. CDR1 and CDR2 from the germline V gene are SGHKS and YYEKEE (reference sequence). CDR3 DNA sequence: TGTGCCAGCAGCTTGGAAAGGGGCCCATCCTACGAGCAGTACTTC. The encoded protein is CASSLERGPSYEQYF.

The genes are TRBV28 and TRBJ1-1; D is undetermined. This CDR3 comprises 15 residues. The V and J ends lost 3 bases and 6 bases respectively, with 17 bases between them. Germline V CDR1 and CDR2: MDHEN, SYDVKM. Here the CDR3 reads CASSLIVGGKAEAFF. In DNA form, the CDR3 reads TGTGCCAGCAGTTTGATCGTAGGCGGTAAGGCTGAAGCTTTCTTT.

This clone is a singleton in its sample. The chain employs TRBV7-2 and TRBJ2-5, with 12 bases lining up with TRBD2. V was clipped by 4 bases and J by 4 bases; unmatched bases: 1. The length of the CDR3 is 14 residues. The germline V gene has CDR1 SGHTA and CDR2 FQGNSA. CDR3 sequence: CASSSGLAGETQYF. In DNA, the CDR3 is TGTGCCAGCAGCTCGGGACTAGCGGGAGAGACCCAGTACTTC.